These 16 T cell receptor beta chains share one sample of origin, sequenced in a study of CD8+ T cells in alopecia areata. RNA was extracted and reverse transcribed into cDNA as the sequencing template. Method: immunoSEQ multiplex PCR; TCRdb's copy keeps in-frame clones and lacks some. The sample contains about 200,000 clones, 57% of which appear only once. Sample: CD4+ T cells sorted from blood, taken at week 0. All receptors come from a human donor with alopecia areata.

The gene calls are TRBV4-2 and TRBJ2-4, with 8 bases identical to TRBD2. CDR1 and CDR2 (germline): LGHNA, YNFKEQ. With V trimmed by 1 base and J by 8 bases, 1 base remained unmatched. CDR3 length: 13 residues. The CDR3 sequence is CASSQAREDIQYF. The CDR3 DNA reads TGTGCCAGCAGCCAAGCGCGGGAGGACATTCAGTACTTC.

This clone was observed a few times. The chain has TRBV5-1 and TRBJ2-7; 9 bases line up with TRBD2. Germline trimming cut 4 bases from V and 6 bases from J; bases unmatched to any gene: 11. The germline V gene has CDR1 SGHRS and CDR2 YFSETQ. The CDR3 covers 15 residues. The CDR3, as DNA: TGCGCCAGCAGCCGCGGGGTGGCGGGAGGGACCGAGCAGTACTTC. Protein product: CASSRGVAGGTEQYF.

This chain joins TRBV2 and TRBJ1-5, with D maybe TRBD1 (5 bases). The germline V gene has CDR1 SNHLY and CDR2 FYNNEI. Trimming cost V 6 bases and J 6 bases, with 9 bases left between them. CDR3 size: 12 residues. The CDR3 here is CASRLTVQPQHF. CDR3 nucleotides: TGTGCCAGCAGGCTGACAGTTCAGCCCCAGCATTTT.

CDR3 DNA sequence: TGCAGTGCCCCTTCCGGGAGTGAGCAGTTCTTC. Translating gives CSAPSGSEQFF. V gene TRBV20-1 combines with J gene TRBJ2-1; tentatively, D is TRBD2 (6 bases). Germline V lookup: CDR1 DFQATT, CDR2 SNEGSKA (reference sequence). The CDR3 sequence is 11 residues long. V lost 6 bases to trimming and J lost 9 bases, with 12 bases between them.

J is TRBJ2-7 and V is TRBV29-1; possibly TRBD2 for D (5 bases). The CDR3 has 12 amino acids. Germline V gene lookup returns CDR1 SQVTM and CDR2 ANQGSEA. V shed 3 bases and J shed 1 base, with 7 bases lying between them. The CDR3 nucleotides read TGCAGCGTTGATGAGGGTTCCTACGAGCAGTACTTC. As protein: CSVDEGSYEQYF.

This chain links TRBV7-9 with TRBJ2-4; the D is unclear. Germline CDR1 reads SEHNR; CDR2 reads FQNEAQ (reference sequence). This CDR3 comprises 13 residues. V lost 6 bases and J 7 bases, leaving 13 bases between the germline ends. CDR3 in DNA: TGTGCCAGCAGTTCCGCCTTGGCCAACATTCAGTACTTC. Amino acids: CASSSALANIQYF.

The V and J genes are TRBV7-2 and TRBJ2-7; D call uncertain. The CDR3 has 13 amino acids. Germline CDR1 reads SGHTA; CDR2 reads FQGNSA. V gave up 5 bases and J gave up 4 bases, with 12 bases separating them. CDR3 residues: CASSLSWDYEQYF. In DNA form, the CDR3 reads TGTGCCAGCAGCCTCTCATGGGATTACGAGCAGTACTTC.

This clone was counted only a few times. V usage is TRBV2 and J usage is TRBJ1-5; 11 nucleotides match TRBD1. V lost 4 bases and J lost 4; bases outside the gene matches: 12. The CDR3 runs 18 residues. Germline V gives CDR1 SNHLY, CDR2 FYNNEI. For the CDR3, the DNA is TGTGCCAGCAGTGTTGGACAGGGGGCGTGGAACCCAAATCAGCCCCAGCATTTT. The encoded protein is CASSVGQGAWNPNQPQHF.

On this clone itself: This same CDR3 is encoded by further DNA sequences in the sample. The V and J genes are TRBV14 and TRBJ1-1, with no clear D. The CDR3 consists of 14 residues. CDR1 is SGHDN and CDR2 is FVKESK in the germline V gene. V was trimmed by 3 bases and J by 0 bases, leaving 8 bases between them. The CDR3 spells CASSQPGMNTEAFF. The CDR3 DNA sequence: TGTGCCAGCAGCCAGCCGGGAATGAACACTGAAGCTTTCTTT.

The rearrangement links TRBV2 to TRBJ2-5; a weak D match, TRBD1 (6 bases). Germline lookup yields CDR1 SNHLY and CDR2 FYNNEI. CDR3 length: 14 amino acids. Deletions cut 5 bases from V and 4 bases from J, with 14 bases between. CDR3 region: CASSLTVRGETQYF. The CDR3 coding sequence is TGTGCCAGCAGTCTGACGGTCAGGGGAGAGACCCAGTACTTC.

The chain links TRBV29-1 to TRBJ2-5; D is ambiguous. CDR3 length equals 14 residues. V gave up 4 bases and J gave up 2 bases, with 14 bases separating them. Germline CDR1 is SQVTM and CDR2 is ANQGSEA. The CDR3 sequence: CSVVFGGRQETQYF. CDR3 nucleotide sequence: TGCAGCGTTGTGTTTGGCGGCAGACAAGAGACCCAGTACTTC.

This rearrangement joins TRBV2 to TRBJ2-1, with 7 bases aligning to TRBD1. The CDR3 contains 12 residues. The germline V gene encodes CDR1 SNHLY and CDR2 FYNNEI. With V trimmed by 7 bases and J by 5 bases, 2 bases remained unmatched. In nucleotides, the CDR3 is TGTGCCAGCAATGGACAGGACAATGAGCAGTTCTTC. Residues: CASNGQDNEQFF.

The genes are TRBV7-8 and TRBJ1-2; 7 bases map to TRBD1. This CDR3 contains 18 residues. Unmatched junction bases numbered 19, after V lost 5 bases and J lost 4 bases. Germline-derived CDR1 and CDR2 are SGHVS and FQNEAQ. The CDR3: CASSPALLGQRLFYGYTF. The CDR3 DNA is TGTGCCAGCAGCCCAGCTCTCTTGGGACAGCGGCTTTTCTATGGCTACACCTTC.

The gene calls are TRBV19 and TRBJ2-6; 7 nucleotides line up with TRBD1. V shed 4 bases and J 0 bases; nucleotides not matched to a gene: 9. Germline values: CDR1 LNHDA, CDR2 SQIVND (reference sequence). CDR3 size: 18 residues. DNA of the CDR3: TGTGCCAGTAGTACGCCTCCGGGACAGAGCTCTGGGGCCAACGTCCTGACTTTC. Its protein is CASSTPPGQSSGANVLTF.

A note on this clone: The sample contains more than one DNA sequence encoding this CDR3. This chain uses TRBV29-1 with TRBJ1-1, with D unclear. V lost 4 bases and J 1 base, leaving 7 bases between the germline ends. CDR1 and CDR2 (germline): SQVTM, ANQGSEA. The length of the CDR3 is 12 residues. The CDR3 DNA sequence: TGCAGCGTTGGCCAAGCGAACACTGAAGCTTTCTTT. As protein: CSVGQANTEAFF.

This clone was seen a few times. The gene calls are TRBV29-1 and TRBJ1-3; D is uncertain. Germline CDR1 SQVTM, CDR2 ANQGSEA. The CDR3 sequence is 12 residues long. With 7 bases removed from V and 0 bases from J, the gap between germline ends came to 7 bases. The CDR3 DNA reads TGCAGCGCCGCTATCTCTGGAAACACCATATATTTT. This codes for CSAAISGNTIYF.